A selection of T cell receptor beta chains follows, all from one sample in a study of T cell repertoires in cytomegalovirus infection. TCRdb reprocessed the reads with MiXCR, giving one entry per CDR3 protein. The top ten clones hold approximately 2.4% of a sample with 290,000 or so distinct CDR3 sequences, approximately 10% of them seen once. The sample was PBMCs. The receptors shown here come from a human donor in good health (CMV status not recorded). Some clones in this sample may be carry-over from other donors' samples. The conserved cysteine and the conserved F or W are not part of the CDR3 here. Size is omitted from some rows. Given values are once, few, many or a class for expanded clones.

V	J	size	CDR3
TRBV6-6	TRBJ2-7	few	ASSRDQRQGEQY
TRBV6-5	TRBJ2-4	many	ASSYRTSWDIQY
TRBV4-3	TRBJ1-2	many	ASSQDRGPGYT
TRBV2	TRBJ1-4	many	ASSDSNGKLF
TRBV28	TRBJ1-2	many	ASSAGTGFGYT
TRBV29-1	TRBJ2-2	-	SVPREDSPNTGELF
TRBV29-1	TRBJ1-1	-	SLEWNTEAF
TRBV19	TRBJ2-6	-	ASSTRGTGANVLT
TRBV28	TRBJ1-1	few	ASSSGGPGNTEAF
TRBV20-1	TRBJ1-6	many	SARDSQAGPTYNSPLH